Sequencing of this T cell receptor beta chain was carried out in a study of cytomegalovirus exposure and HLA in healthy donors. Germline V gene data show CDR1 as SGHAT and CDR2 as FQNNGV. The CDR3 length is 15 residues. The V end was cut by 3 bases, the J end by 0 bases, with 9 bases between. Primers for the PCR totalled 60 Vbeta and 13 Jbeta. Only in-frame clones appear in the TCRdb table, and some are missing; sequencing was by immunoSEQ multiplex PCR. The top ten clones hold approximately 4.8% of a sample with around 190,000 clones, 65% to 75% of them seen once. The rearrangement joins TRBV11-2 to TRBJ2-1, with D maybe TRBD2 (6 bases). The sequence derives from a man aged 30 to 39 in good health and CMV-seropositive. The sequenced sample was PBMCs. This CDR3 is CASSFSGSSYNEQFF. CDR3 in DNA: TGTGCCAGCAGCTTTAGCGGAAGCTCCTACAATGAGCAGTTCTTC.